The T cell receptor beta chain under discussion was sequenced for a study of blood T cell repertoires in COVID-19 (dated by TCRdb to 2018 to 2020). General notes on the study: Collaborator samples came from the United States, Italy and Spain and covered acute and convalescent phases of COVID-19. The material from the prospective study consisted of cDNA or gDNA derived from T cells, B-cell-depleted T cells, or PBMCs. Subjects who had been exposed to COVID-19, were actively infected with it, or had recovered from it provided the deeply sampled blood TCRbeta repertoires that made up the dataset. A freely available public database, intended as a resource for researchers studying the immune response to SARS-CoV-2, is where the repertoires were released. Samples were obtained from the ongoing ImmuneRACE study (first 160 participants) and from about 1,300 subjects provided by 6 global collaborators. The sample metadata nearly always contained a de-identified subject ID, COVID-19 status, age in years and sex. Where HLA class I and class II types were available, the types were taken from metadata supplied by the sample provider, not from assay-based typing. The study at large found these results: How much clinical and demographic metadata was included differed by source and by participant, and the metadata was provided uncurated.

CDR1 is given as SGHRS and CDR2 as YFSETQ, both from the germline V gene. From its cysteine to its phenylalanine, the CDR3 spans 14 amino acids. CDR3 DNA only is kept here, 42 bases in frame from base 1. Trimming leaves V shorter by 4 bases and J shorter by 4 bases, with the junction holding 6 bases beyond the gene matches. TCRbeta CDR3 regions were amplified from genomic DNA using the immunoSEQ Assay, a bias-controlled multiplex PCR. The authors' analysis ran thus. Nucleated cell counts per sample were estimated from amplification of reference gene primers within the assay. To quantify the absolute abundance of each unique TCRbeta CDR3 rearrangement, sequence reads were collapsed and filtered. Productive Simpson clonality was computed per sample as the square root of Simpson's diversity index over productive rearrangements. Here the immuneACCESS table is served through TCRdb, limited to in-frame sequences with V and J called. Missing clones are a known gap in these copies; in checked studies unresolved V genes cover under half, and the rest lacks a known reason. V and J calls and clone size follow that table, whereas D and trimming were derived from the DNA. The sample table shows fewer than 450,000 clones, and over 75% are seen once. More than 2% of the sample is taken by the ten largest.

Enrolling through a virtual design, the prospective study's participants ranged in age from roughly 18 to 95 years and lived across 20 to 25 United States geographic areas. Cohort assignment in the prospective study relied on participant-reported clinical history from a screening survey and a study questionnaire. In the prospective study, whole blood, serum and a nasopharyngeal or oropharyngeal swab were collected from each participant by mobile phlebotomists. Prospective study participants could optionally give additional blood draws and questionnaires over an approximately two-month period. Prospective study blood samples were shipped either frozen or at room temperature before DNA extraction. This clone was seen a single time. What antigen it recognizes has not been identified. No much larger clonotype is one base removed from it; base qualities were not supplied.

The sequencing input was PBMCs or T cells enriched from blood (not recorded which). This clonotype was obtained from a woman in her forties with acute COVID-19. The rearranged segments are TRBV5-1 and TRBJ1-2, with 8 junctional bases fitting TRBD1. The CDR3 is CASSHGQGGYGYTF. The nucleotide sequence reads as follows: TGCGCCAGCAGCCATGGACAGGGTGGCTATGGCTACACCTTC.